The sample holds a few counts of the clone carrying this T cell receptor beta chain. The antigen is unknown. Germline CDR1 is SNHLY and CDR2 is FYNNEI. This CDR3 is 15 amino acids long. V lost 8 bases, J lost 0 bases, and 11 bases lay in between. The data stem from a study of glioma-infiltrating T cells. TCR alpha and beta CDR3 regions were amplified from RNA using iRepertoire nested multiplex PCR. One-step reverse transcription and amplification started from about 100-400 ng of tissue mRNA or PBMC total RNA. TCRdb analysed the multiplex PCR reads with MiXCR anew, one entry per CDR3 protein. The sample lists about 140,000 distinct CDR3 sequences, roughly two fifths occurring once. Study results and limitations: CDR3 overlap between tissue and blood was very small. Gliomas, especially low-grade, showed above-expected tissue-blood divergence; non-neoplastic patients showed below.

The clonotype originates from a human donor with low-grade glioma or glioblastoma, undergoing nonglioma brain surgery, or in good health (not recorded which). This chain joins TRBV2 and TRBJ1-6, with unresolved D. The source material was glioma tissue, nonneoplastic brain tissue, or PBMCs (not recorded which). As DNA, the CDR3 is TGTGCCAGCGTAACGGATGGCTCCTATAATTCACCCCTCCACTTT. Amino acids: CASVTDGSYNSPLHF.